The clone carrying this T cell receptor (beta chain) has a handful of counts. Arm-PCR of CDR3 regions and iRepertoire HTBI primers were used to build TCR beta libraries. Each CDR3 protein is one row after TCRdb ran MiXCR on the multiplex PCR reads. The sample contains about 430,000 distinct CDR3 sequences, roughly a fifth of which appear only once. These data originate in a study of regulatory T cells in long-lasting Graves disease. Study summary: The criterion for persistent Graves' disease was over 5 years of antithyroid drugs with positive TSH receptor antibodies.

The germline V gene encodes CDR1 MNHNS and CDR2 SASEGT. This CDR3 has 16 residues. Time point: persistent/refractory GD, antithyroid drugs over 5 years with positive TRAb. Construction of the TCR library relied on RNA isolated from PBMCs. The sequence came from a female donor with Graves disease. The chain combines TRBV6-1 with TRBJ2-5; TRBD2 matches 7 bases. The J call may be faulty, since TRBJ2-1 better matches the DNA end. The material was peripheral blood mononuclear cells (PBMCs), obtained when the disease was refractory, from a patient treated with antithyroid drugs. The CDR3 DNA is TGTGCCAGCAGTCTGAGGCGGGACTATCGTGCCGATGAGCAGTTCTTC. It encodes CASSLRRDYRADEQFF.